This T cell receptor beta chain is drawn from a study of STAT3 mutations in large granular lymphocyte leukemia (dated by TCRdb to the late 2010s). For the study in its entirety: Roughly half of the T-LGLL patients who were sequenced longitudinally carried canonical activating STAT3 mutations. Over half of the T-LGLL patients were given one or more immunosuppressive therapy regimens, and 40% of those treated had a hematologic response. To reconstruct clonal hierarchy and dynamics, serial deep sequencing of TCRbeta CDR3 and STAT3 was performed in patients with T-cell large granular lymphocyte leukemia. From an initial cohort of hundreds of LGL patients, approximately 18 representative T-LGLL cases were selected for longitudinal TCRbeta and STAT3 sequencing. As controls within the study, a couple of patients with natural killer LGL leukemia were also sequenced longitudinally. For each patient, sequencing was performed at an average of around 4 time points, with a range of 2 to 8 samplings. What the research found in general, with its limitations: Because no samples were available when a clone first appeared, clonal expansion had to be inferred from samplings taken at other points. At least one immunodominant TCRbeta clonotype was identified in every T-LGLL patient, and multiple immunodominant subclonotypes were identified in about half of the T-LGLL patients. Several patients had a dominant TCR clone burden greater than the STAT3 mutant burden, which suggests that the STAT3 mutation arose secondarily within a clone that had already expanded. Variable intervals between samplings and differing treatment regimens complicated linking therapy response to changes in TCR clonal burden. Persisting codominant clonotypes in some patients meant a small but highly pathogenic clone may have been missed. In 6 of 18 patients, TCR clonotype switching occurred after therapy, and every newly emerging clone was STAT3 wild type.

DNA was extracted from blood mononuclear cells, with the same DNA used for both TCR and STAT3 sequencing. Comments on this clone: No cognate antigen has been identified for it. Base qualities are not at hand, and no much larger clone is one base apart.

From its cysteine to its phenylalanine, the CDR3 spans 15 amino acids. The kept DNA is CDR3 alone, 45 bases in frame from the first base. V has 4 bases trimmed and J has 3 bases trimmed; junction bases matching no gene number 6. Per the germline V gene, KGHSH is the CDR1 and LQKENI is the CDR2. TCRbeta libraries were sequenced on an Illumina MiSeq, and an average of about 41,000 productive templates per sample was obtained. Using multiplex PCR amplification, the immunoSEQ assay generated the TCRbeta CDR3 libraries. As for the authors' bioinformatics: Repertoire diversity was calculated as previously defined, with values near 0 taken to indicate extremely monoclonal samples. TCRdb provides this immuneACCESS table in a form limited to in-frame rearrangements. Some clones are lacking; in checked studies, under half of them reflect an unresolved V gene, and why the rest are absent is not known. That table is the source of V, J and clone size, and D and trimming were worked out from the DNA. The sample records under 25,000 clones, roughly 90% of which are singletons. The biggest ten clones account for just under 45% of the sample.

The receptor's source is a man aged 55-75 years with T-cell large granular lymphocyte leukemia. Some clones in this sample may be carry-over from other donors' samples. The age is the age at diagnosis. The sequence joins TRBV18 to TRBJ2-7; the junction holds 10 bases that match TRBD1. Sequencing was done on a sample of peripheral blood mononuclear cells. The CDR3 reads CASSQYRDRGYEQYF. The sequenced DNA: TGTGCCAGCTCACAATACCGGGACAGGGGCTACGAGCAGTACTTC.